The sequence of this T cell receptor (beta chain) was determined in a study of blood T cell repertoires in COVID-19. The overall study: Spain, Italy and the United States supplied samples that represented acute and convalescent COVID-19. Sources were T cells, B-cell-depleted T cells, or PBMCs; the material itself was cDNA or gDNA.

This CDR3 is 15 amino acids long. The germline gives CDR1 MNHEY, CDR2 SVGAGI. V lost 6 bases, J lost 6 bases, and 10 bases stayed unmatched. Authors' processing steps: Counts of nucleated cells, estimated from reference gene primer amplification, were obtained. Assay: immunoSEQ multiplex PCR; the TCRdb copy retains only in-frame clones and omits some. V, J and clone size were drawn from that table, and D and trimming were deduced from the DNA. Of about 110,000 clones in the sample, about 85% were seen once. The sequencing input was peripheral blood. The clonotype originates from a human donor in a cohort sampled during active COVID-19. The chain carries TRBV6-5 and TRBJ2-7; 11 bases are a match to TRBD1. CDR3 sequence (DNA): TGTGCCAGCAGAGCCCCGGGACAGGGGGTTGGCGAGCAGTACTTC. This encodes CASRAPGQGVGEQYF.